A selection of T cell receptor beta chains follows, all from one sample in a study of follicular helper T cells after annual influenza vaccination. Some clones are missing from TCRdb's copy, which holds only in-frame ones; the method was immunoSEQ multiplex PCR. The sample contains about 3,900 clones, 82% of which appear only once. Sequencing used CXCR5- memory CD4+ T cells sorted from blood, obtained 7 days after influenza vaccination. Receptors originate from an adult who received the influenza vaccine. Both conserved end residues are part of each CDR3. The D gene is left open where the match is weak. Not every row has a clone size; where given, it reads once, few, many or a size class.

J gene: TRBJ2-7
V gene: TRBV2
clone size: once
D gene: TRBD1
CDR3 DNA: TGTGCCAGCATGAGACAGGGGGCGGGGGAGCAGGACTTC
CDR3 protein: CASMRQGAGEQDF

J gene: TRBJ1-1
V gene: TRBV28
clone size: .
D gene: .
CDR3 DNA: TGTGCCAGCACCCTTGGGGGGGCCGGCAACACTGAAGCTTTCTTT
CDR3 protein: CASTLGGAGNTEAFF

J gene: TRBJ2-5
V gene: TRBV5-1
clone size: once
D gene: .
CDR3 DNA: TGCGCCAGCAGCTTGGGTACTCAGAGAGAGACCCAGTACTTC
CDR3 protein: CASSLGTQRETQYF

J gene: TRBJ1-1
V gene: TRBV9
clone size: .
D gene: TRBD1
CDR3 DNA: TGTGCCAGCAGCGGCGGAATAAAGACAGGGAAAACTGAAGCTTTCTTT
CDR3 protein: CASSGGIKTGKTEAFF

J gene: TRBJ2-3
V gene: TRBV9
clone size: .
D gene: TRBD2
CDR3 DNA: TGTGCCAGCAGCGTAGGGAGCGGGGGGATGAGCACAGATACGCAGTATTTT
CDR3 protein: CASSVGSGGMSTDTQYF

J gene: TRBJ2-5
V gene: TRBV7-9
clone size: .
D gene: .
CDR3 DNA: TGTGCCAGCAGCTTAGCGGGGGCAGAGACCCAGTACTTC
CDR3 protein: CASSLAGAETQYF

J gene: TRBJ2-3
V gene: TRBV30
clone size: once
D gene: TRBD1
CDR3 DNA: TGTGCCTGGAGTCGGACAGGGGAGGCGGCCGGGATGGCGCGCACGCAGTATTTT
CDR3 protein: CAWSRTGEAAGMARTQYF

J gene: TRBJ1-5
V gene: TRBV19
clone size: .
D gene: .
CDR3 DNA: TGTGCCAGTAGTATAAGATGGGAGGGGCTCCAGCATTTT
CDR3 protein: CASSIRWEGLQHF

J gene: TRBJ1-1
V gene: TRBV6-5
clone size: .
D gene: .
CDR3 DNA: TGTGCCAGCAGTTACCCCAAGGGGGGCAACACTGAAGCTTTCTTT
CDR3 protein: CASSYPKGGNTEAFF

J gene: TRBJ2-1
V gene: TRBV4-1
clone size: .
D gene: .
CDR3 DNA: TGCGCCAGCGGACGGAACAATGAGCAGTTCTTC
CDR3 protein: CASGRNNEQFF

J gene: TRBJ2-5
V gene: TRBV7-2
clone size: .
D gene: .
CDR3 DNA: TGTGCCAGCAGCTCCCTCGACCAGCCGAGGGCCCGGTACTTC
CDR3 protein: CASSSLDQPRARYF

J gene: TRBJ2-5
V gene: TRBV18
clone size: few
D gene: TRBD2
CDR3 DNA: TGTGCCAGCTCACTTGGACTAGCGGGGGGAGAGACCCAGTACTTC
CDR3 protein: CASSLGLAGGETQYF

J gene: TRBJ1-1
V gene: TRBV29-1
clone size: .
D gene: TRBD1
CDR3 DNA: TGCAGCGTCGGGACAGGACATATGAACACTGAAGCTTTCTTT
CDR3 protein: CSVGTGHMNTEAFF

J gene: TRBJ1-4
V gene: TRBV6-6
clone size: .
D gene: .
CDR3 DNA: TGTGCCAGCAGTTACTCACGGGAGGGAGGCGAAAAACTGTTTTTT
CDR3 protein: CASSYSREGGEKLFF

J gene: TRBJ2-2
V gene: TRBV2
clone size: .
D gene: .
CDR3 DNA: TGTGCCAGCAGTGAAGGGAGAGCGGGCAGGGGGGGGACCGGGGAGCTGTTTTTT
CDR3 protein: CASSEGRAGRGGTGELFF

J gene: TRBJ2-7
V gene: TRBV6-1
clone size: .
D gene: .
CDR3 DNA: TGTGCCAGCAGTGTAGAGGGGGGCAGGTACGAGCAGTACTTC
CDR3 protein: CASSVEGGRYEQYF

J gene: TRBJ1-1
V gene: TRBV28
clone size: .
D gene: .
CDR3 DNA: TGTGCCAGCGCAGCCCTCTCCGACACGGCTTTCTTT
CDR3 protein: CASAALSDTAFF

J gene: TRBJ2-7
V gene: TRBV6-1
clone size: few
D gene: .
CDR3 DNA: TGTGCCAGCAGTGAAGGGGACGAGGGTGGCTACGAGCAGTACTTC
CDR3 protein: CASSEGDEGGYEQYF

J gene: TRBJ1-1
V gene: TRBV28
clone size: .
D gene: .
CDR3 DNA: TGTGCCAGCACCATGGGGGGCGGTACTGAAGCTTTCTTT
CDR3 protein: CASTMGGGTEAFF